Listed here are 20 T cell receptor beta chains from one sample, sequenced in a study of liver allograft versus peripheral blood T cells. Study details: The authors compared T cell receptor repertoires in transplanted livers with recipients' peripheral blood repertoires.

TCRdb re-called the reads with MiXCR, one entry per CDR3 protein. The table has roughly 9,200 distinct CDR3 sequences, approximately 15% seen once. These receptors originate from a human patient who had a liver transplant. Some T cells here may be from the graft donor.

This clonotype rates as medium-sized. The CDR3 region has the DNA TGCAGCGTTGAAGGACAGGTGTCGGGCGAGCAGTACTTC. Its protein product is CSVEGQVSGEQYF. The chain has TRBV29-1 and TRBJ2-7; TRBD1 is a possible D gene (6 bases). The CDR3 runs to 13 residues. V lost 1 base and J lost 6, with 13 bases in between. The germline V gene encodes CDR1 SQVTM and CDR2 ANQGSEA.

This clonotype was counted a few times. CDR3 protein: CASSLQTSDGELFF. The CDR3 nucleotides are TGTGCCAGCAGCCTCCAGACTAGTGACGGGGAGCTGTTTTTT. The chain combines TRBV12-3 or TRBV12-4 with TRBJ2-2; perhaps TRBD2 as D (6 bases). This CDR3 has 14 residues. V was shortened by 6 bases and J by 7 bases, with 15 bases between the two germline ends.

This clonotype was observed many times. The rearrangement joins TRBV7-2 to TRBJ1-1; unclear D gene. Trimming stripped 0 bases from V and 0 bases from J, with 5 bases between. CDR3 length: 14 residues. CDR1 and CDR2 from the germline V gene are SGHTA and FQGNSA. CDR3 amino acids: CASSLALLNTEAFF. DNA of the CDR3: TGTGCCAGCAGCTTAGCGCTTTTGAACACTGAAGCTTTCTTT.

The chain has TRBV2 and TRBJ1-6, with D possibly matching TRBD1 (5 bases). From germline, CDR1 is SNHLY and CDR2 FYNNEI. Trimming pared 6 bases from V and 9 bases from J, leaving 21 bases between. This CDR3 contains 16 residues. The CDR3 DNA sequence: TGTGCCAGCAGCCTCCCTCCGAGGGGAAAAACTTCACCCCTCCACTTT. Its protein is CASSLPPRGKTSPLHF.

The V call is TRBV18, the J call TRBJ2-7; 7 nucleotides align to TRBD1. Germline lookup yields CDR1 KGHSH and CDR2 LQKENI. The V and J ends lost 0 bases and 2 bases, in that order; junction bases with no gene match: 1. The CDR3 loop spans 14 amino acids. The CDR3 sequence: CASSPPGQTYEQYF. The CDR3 coding sequence is TGTGCCAGCTCACCACCGGGACAGACCTACGAGCAGTACTTC.

By share, this clonotype ranks as medium-sized. The rearrangement links TRBV12-3 or TRBV12-4 to TRBJ1-4; TRBD1 might be the D (6 bases). The CDR3 sequence is 17 residues long. Trimming took off 5 bases at V and 8 bases at J, with 24 bases between the two ends. CDR3 sequence (DNA): TGTGCCAGCAGTGTTGGGTGGGGGGCGACCTTCCGGGAAAAACTGTTTTTT. Translation gives CASSVGWGATFREKLFF.

The chain recombines TRBV20-1 with TRBJ1-1, with TRBD1 matching 7 bases. CDR3 length: 13 amino acids. The junction had 6 bases not matched to a gene; V was cut back by 6 bases and J by 2 bases. Germline CDR1 DFQATT, CDR2 SNEGSKA (reference sequence). CDR3 in DNA: TGCAGTGCCAGGGGGGGGATAAACACTGAAGCTTTCTTT. The encoded protein is CSARGGINTEAFF.

This clonotype was counted at least ten times. The CDR3 coding sequence is TGTGCCAGCAGTTTAGGGGTCGGTGGCTACACCTTC. It translates to CASSLGVGGYTF. J is TRBJ1-2 and V is TRBV12-3 or TRBV12-4; D gene ambiguous. This CDR3 region has 12 residues. Trimming shortened V by 1 base and J by 7 bases, and 7 bases separated the two germline ends.

In this sample, this clonotype is medium-sized (0.01 to 0.1%). The rearrangement uses TRBV27 and TRBJ2-7; D is uncertain. Trimming left V 6 bases short and J 2 bases short, with 14 bases between. Germline CDR1 and CDR2: MNHEY and SMNVEV (reference sequence). The CDR3 runs 14 residues. Written as DNA, the CDR3 is TGTGCCAGCAGGAGAGATTTTACTACCTACGAGCAGTACTTC. The encoded protein is CASRRDFTTYEQYF.

Judged by abundance, this clonotype is medium-sized. The chain recombines TRBV6-5 with TRBJ1-1; TRBD1 is a possible D gene (6 bases). CDR1 is MNHEY and CDR2 is SVGAGI in the germline V gene. This CDR3 region has 16 residues. Trimming took off 5 bases at V and 1 base at J, with 17 bases between the two ends. The CDR3 loop reads CASSALTRTANTEAFF. CDR3 DNA: TGTGCCAGCAGTGCCCTAACTAGGACAGCGAACACTGAAGCTTTCTTT.

This rearrangement joins TRBV5-1 to TRBJ1-1; D is possibly TRBD1 (6 bases). Between the trimmed V and J ends, which lost 0 bases and 3 bases, there was a span of 12 bases. This CDR3 contains 15 residues. Germline-derived CDR1 and CDR2 are SGHRS and YFSETQ. The CDR3 here is CASSLASGADTEAFF. The CDR3 DNA follows: TGCGCCAGCAGCTTGGCCTCAGGGGCTGACACTGAAGCTTTCTTT.

Sample share makes this clonotype medium-sized. The gene calls are TRBV7-9 and TRBJ1-1; 8 nucleotides match TRBD1. CDR1 is SEHNR, CDR2 FQNEAQ, per germline (reference sequence). The CDR3 is 17 amino acids. J gave up 1 base and V 7 bases, and 14 bases lay outside the gene matches. In DNA, the CDR3 is TGTGCCAGCACCCACAACCTAGGGCAGGGGGCGAACACTGAAGCTTTCTTT. The encoded protein is CASTHNLGQGANTEAFF. Full variable domain (remainder filled in from reference TRBV7-9 and TRBJ1-1): DTGVSQNPRHKITKRGQNVTFRCDPISEHNRLYWYRQTLGQGPEFLTYFQNEAQLEKSRLLSDRFSAERPKGSFSTLEIQRTEQGDSAMYLCASTHNLGQGANTEAFFGQGTRLTVV.

In its sample, this clonotype is medium-sized. This chain links TRBV14 with TRBJ1-2, with no clear D. Trimming shortened V by 1 base and J by 2 bases, and 8 bases separated the two germline ends. Looked up from germline, CDR1 is SGHDN and CDR2 is FVKESK. The CDR3 consists of 14 residues. The CDR3 nucleotides read TGTGCCAGCAGCCAAGCGATGCTGAACTATGGCTACACCTTC. This encodes CASSQAMLNYGYTF.

The rearrangement uses TRBV12-5 and TRBJ1-2; D is possibly TRBD1 (6 bases). The CDR3 consists of 12 residues. Between the trimmed V and J ends, which lost 7 bases and 8 bases, there was a span of 14 bases. CDR1 is LGHNT, CDR2 FRNRAP, per germline. The CDR3 here is CASALPGGGYTF. The CDR3 DNA follows: TGTGCTAGTGCCTTGCCCGGGGGCGGCTACACCTTC.

This clonotype is medium-sized within its sample. The chain combines TRBV15 with TRBJ1-2; D is ambiguous. The CDR3 is made up of 11 amino acids. Between the trimmed V and J ends, which lost 6 bases and 8 bases, there was a span of 10 bases. CDR1 is LNHNV, CDR2 YYDKDF, per germline (reference sequence). CDR3 bases: TGTGCCACCAGTACGGGGAGGGGCTACACCTTC. Translation gives CATSTGRGYTF.

V gene TRBV20-1 combines with J gene TRBJ1-6; 8 nucleotides agree with TRBD1. V shed 3 bases and J 5 bases; nucleotides not matched to a gene: 6. Germline CDR1 reads DFQATT; CDR2 reads SNEGSKA (reference sequence). This CDR3 has 15 residues. The CDR3 DNA sequence: TGCAGTGCTAGCAACAGGGGGTATGATAATTCACCCCTCCACTTT. This translates into CSASNRGYDNSPLHF.

This clonotype was counted a few times. The chain joins TRBV6-5 to TRBJ1-1; D ambiguous. The CDR3 runs to 12 residues. Per germline, CDR1 MNHEY and CDR2 SVGAGI. V lost 7 bases to trimming and J lost 4 bases, with 10 bases between them. CDR3 protein: CASTNPGTEAFF. The CDR3 region has the DNA TGTGCCAGCACCAACCCGGGCACTGAAGCTTTCTTT.

V gene TRBV20-1 combines with J gene TRBJ2-7, with D perhaps TRBD1 (6 bases). Deletions cut 5 bases from V and 1 base from J, with 12 bases between. CDR1 DFQATT and CDR2 SNEGSKA come from the germline V gene (reference sequence). This CDR3 comprises 13 residues. DNA for the CDR3: TGCAGTGCTGGGGGACACTCTTCCTACGAGCAGTACTTC. It is translated as CSAGGHSSYEQYF.

This clonotype qualifies as medium-sized (0.01 to 0.1%). The chain recombines TRBV6-2 or TRBV6-3 with TRBJ2-1; D uncertain. The CDR3 is made up of 14 amino acids. Trimming pared 7 bases from V and 8 bases from J, leaving 18 bases between. CDR1 and CDR2 from the germline V gene are MNHEY and SVGEGT. CDR3 DNA: TGTGCCAGCAAAGGGCTAGGATTATTGTATGAGCAGTTCTTC. Its protein is CASKGLGLLYEQFF.

The V and J genes are TRBV10-3 and TRBJ1-1, with a possible D match to TRBD1 (5 bases). CDR1 and CDR2 from the germline V gene are ENHRY and SYGVKD. V lost 0 bases and J lost 0, with 8 bases in between. This CDR3 region has 15 residues. This chain's CDR3 is CAISESRGMNTEAFF. The CDR3, as DNA: TGTGCCATCAGTGAGTCTAGGGGTATGAACACTGAAGCTTTCTTT.